One sample yielded the 8 T cell receptor beta chains listed below, sequenced in a study of cytomegalovirus exposure and HLA in healthy donors. 60 Vbeta and 13 Jbeta primers were used in PCR. TCRdb's copy holds only in-frame clones and misses some; the assay was immunoSEQ multiplex PCR. The sample has more than 200,000 clones; 60% to 80% are singletons. Sequencing was carried out using PBMCs. The source is a male donor in good health and CMV-seronegative.

In DNA, the CDR3 is TGTGCCACCAGCAGAGACAGGTTCACCCGGGAAAAACTGTTTTTT. Translating it yields CATSRDRFTREKLFF. The chain joins TRBV15 to TRBJ1-4; D ambiguous. This CDR3 comprises 15 residues. The V end was cut by 0 bases, the J end by 8 bases, with 13 bases between. Per the germline V gene, CDR1 is LNHNV and CDR2 is YYDKDF (reference sequence).

Here the CDR3 reads CATTLAGGTYEQYF. The CDR3 nucleotides read TGTGCCACAACTCTAGCGGGAGGAACCTACGAGCAGTACTTC. This chain joins TRBV10-3 and TRBJ2-7; TRBD2 matches 11 bases. V gave up 10 bases and J gave up 2 bases; unmatched junction bases: 7. The CDR3 contains 14 residues. Germline CDR1 is ENHRY and CDR2 is SYGVKD.

This clone was counted only a few times. The V gene is TRBV10-1, the J gene TRBJ1-4, with D possibly matching TRBD1 (6 bases). V was cut by 3 bases and J by 8 bases, with 19 bases left in between. Per the germline V gene, CDR1 is WNHNN and CDR2 is SYGVQD (reference sequence). This CDR3 is built from 16 residues. The CDR3 DNA reads as TGCGCCAGCAGTGAACTTACAGGGACCCTTGGGGAAAAACTGTTTTTT. Protein product: CASSELTGTLGEKLFF.

The CDR3 here is CASSPGWAQGYTF. In DNA form, the CDR3 reads TGTGCCAGCAGCCCGGGGTGGGCACAAGGCTACACCTTC. This chain uses TRBV7-3 with TRBJ1-2; D is undetermined. Germline V gene lookup returns CDR1 SGHTA and CDR2 FQGTGA. The CDR3 consists of 13 residues. Trimming took off 5 bases at V and 8 bases at J, with 15 bases between the two ends.

V and J are TRBV6-5 and TRBJ1-2; a weak D match, TRBD1 (5 bases). CDR3 size: 14 residues. Germline CDR1 MNHEY, CDR2 SVGAGI. V gave up 5 bases and J gave up 5 bases, with 15 bases separating them. CDR3: CASSPPGRDYGYTF. The CDR3, as DNA: TGTGCCAGCAGTCCGCCGGGCAGGGATTATGGCTACACCTTC.

The rearrangement uses TRBV13 and TRBJ1-1, with D perhaps matching TRBD1 (6 bases). V lost 7 bases, J lost 4 bases, and 13 bases lay in between. CDR3 length: 13 residues. The germline CDR1 and CDR2 sequences are PRHDT and FYEKMQ (reference sequence). The CDR3 DNA reads TGTGCCAGCACCAGGGGCCCAGTCACTGAAGCTTTCTTT. Its protein is CASTRGPVTEAFF. Drawing the rest from reference TRBV13 and TRBJ1-1, the complete variable domain is AAGVIQSPRHLIKEKRETATLKCYPIPRHDTVYWYQQGPGQDPQFLISFYEKMQSDKGSIPDRFSAQQFSDYHSELNMSSLELGDSALYFCASTRGPVTEAFFGQGTRLTVV.

There are a few counts of this clone. The chain joins TRBV5-6 to TRBJ2-7; D is uncertain. The length of the CDR3 is 11 residues. Germline CDR1 reads SGHDT; CDR2 reads YYEEEE. The V end was cut by 4 bases, the J end by 2 bases, with 4 bases between. DNA of the CDR3: TGTGCCAGCAGCCTAACCTACGAGCAGTACTTC. As protein: CASSLTYEQYF.

This clone occurred a few times. The chain couples TRBV29-1 to TRBJ1-1; D not resolved. The CDR3 has 14 amino acids. Germline V CDR1 and CDR2: SQVTM, ANQGSEA. Trimming pared 7 bases from V and 8 bases from J, leaving 23 bases between. The CDR3 reads CSAIVVRVGFEAFF. DNA of the CDR3: TGCAGCGCTATCGTAGTCCGGGTGGGTTTCGAAGCTTTCTTT.